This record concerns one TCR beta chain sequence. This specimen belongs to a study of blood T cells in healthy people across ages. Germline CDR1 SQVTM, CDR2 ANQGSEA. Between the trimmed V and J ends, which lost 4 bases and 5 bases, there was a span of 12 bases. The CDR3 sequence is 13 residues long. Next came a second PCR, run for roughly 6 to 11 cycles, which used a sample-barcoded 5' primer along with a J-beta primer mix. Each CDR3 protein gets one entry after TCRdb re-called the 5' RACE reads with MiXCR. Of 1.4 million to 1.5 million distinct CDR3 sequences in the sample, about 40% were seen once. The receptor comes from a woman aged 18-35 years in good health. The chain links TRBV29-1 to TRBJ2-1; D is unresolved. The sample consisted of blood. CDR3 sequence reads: CSVGWPNHNEQFF. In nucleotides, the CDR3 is TGCAGCGTTGGGTGGCCGAACCACAATGAGCAGTTCTTC.